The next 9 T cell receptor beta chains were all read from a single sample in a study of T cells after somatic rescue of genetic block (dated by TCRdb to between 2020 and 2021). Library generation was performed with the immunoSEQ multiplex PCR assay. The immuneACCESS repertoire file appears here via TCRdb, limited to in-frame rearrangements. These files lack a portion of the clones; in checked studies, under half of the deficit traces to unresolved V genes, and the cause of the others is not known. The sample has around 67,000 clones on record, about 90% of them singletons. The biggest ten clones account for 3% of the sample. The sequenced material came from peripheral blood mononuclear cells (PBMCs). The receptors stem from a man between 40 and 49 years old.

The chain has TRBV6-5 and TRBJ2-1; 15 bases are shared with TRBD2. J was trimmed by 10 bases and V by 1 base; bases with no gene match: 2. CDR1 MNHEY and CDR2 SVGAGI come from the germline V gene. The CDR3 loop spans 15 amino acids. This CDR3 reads CASSYWTSGRGEQFF. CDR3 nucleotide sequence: TGTGCCAGCAGTTACTGGACTAGCGGGAGGGGGGAGCAGTTCTTC.

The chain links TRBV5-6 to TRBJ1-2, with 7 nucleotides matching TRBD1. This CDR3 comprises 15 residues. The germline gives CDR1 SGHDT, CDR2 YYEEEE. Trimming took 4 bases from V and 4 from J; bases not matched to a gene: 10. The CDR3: CASSTLDRASYGYTF. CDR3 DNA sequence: TGTGCCAGCAGCACACTAGACAGGGCTAGCTATGGCTACACCTTC.

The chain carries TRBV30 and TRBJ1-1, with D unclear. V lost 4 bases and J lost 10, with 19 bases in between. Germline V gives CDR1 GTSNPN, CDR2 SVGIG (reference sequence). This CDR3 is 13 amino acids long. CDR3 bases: TGTGCCTGGATGGGCTCCCGGAGGGTACCAGCTTTCTTT. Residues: CAWMGSRRVPAFF.

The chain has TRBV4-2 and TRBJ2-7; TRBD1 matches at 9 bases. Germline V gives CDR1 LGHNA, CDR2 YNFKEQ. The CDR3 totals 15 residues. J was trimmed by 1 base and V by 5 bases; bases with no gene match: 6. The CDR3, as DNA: TGTGCCAGCAGCTATACGGGACAGGGATCCTACGAGCAGTACTTC. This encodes CASSYTGQGSYEQYF.

The CDR3 loop reads CASSQAHLAGRTGELFF. CDR3 nucleotides: TGCGCCAGCAGCCAAGCCCACCTAGCGGGGCGCACCGGGGAGCTGTTTTTT. The chain carries TRBV4-1 and TRBJ2-2, with 9 bases lining up with TRBD2. This CDR3 spans 17 amino acids. Germline trimming cut 1 base from V and 4 bases from J; bases unmatched to any gene: 7. CDR1 and CDR2 from the germline V gene are MGHRA and YSYEKL.

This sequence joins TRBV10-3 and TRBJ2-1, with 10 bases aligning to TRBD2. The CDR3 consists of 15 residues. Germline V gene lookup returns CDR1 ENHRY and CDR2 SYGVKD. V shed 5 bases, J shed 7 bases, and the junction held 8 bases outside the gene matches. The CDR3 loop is CAISPIAGGENEQFF. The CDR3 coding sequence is TGTGCCATCAGTCCAATAGCGGGAGGTGAAAATGAGCAGTTCTTC.

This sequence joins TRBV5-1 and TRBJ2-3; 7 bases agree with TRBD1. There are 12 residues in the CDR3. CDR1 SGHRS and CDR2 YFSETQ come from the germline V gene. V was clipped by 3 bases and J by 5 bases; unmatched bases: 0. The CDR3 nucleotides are TGCGCCAGCAGCTGGACAGGAGATACGCAGTATTTT. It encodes CASSWTGDTQYF.

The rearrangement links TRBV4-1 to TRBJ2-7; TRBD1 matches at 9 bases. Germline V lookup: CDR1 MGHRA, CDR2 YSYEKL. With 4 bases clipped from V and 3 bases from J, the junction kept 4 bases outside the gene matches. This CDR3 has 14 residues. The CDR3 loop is CASSPGQGGYEQYF. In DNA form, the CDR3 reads TGCGCCAGCAGCCCGGGACAGGGAGGCTACGAGCAGTACTTC.

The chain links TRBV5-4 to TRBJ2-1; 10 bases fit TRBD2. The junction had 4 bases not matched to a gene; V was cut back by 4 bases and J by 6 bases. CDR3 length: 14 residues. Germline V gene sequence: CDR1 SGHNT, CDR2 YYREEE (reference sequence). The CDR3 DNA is TGTGCCAGCAGCGCACTAGCGGGGAGCAATGAGCAGTTCTTC. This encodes CASSALAGSNEQFF.